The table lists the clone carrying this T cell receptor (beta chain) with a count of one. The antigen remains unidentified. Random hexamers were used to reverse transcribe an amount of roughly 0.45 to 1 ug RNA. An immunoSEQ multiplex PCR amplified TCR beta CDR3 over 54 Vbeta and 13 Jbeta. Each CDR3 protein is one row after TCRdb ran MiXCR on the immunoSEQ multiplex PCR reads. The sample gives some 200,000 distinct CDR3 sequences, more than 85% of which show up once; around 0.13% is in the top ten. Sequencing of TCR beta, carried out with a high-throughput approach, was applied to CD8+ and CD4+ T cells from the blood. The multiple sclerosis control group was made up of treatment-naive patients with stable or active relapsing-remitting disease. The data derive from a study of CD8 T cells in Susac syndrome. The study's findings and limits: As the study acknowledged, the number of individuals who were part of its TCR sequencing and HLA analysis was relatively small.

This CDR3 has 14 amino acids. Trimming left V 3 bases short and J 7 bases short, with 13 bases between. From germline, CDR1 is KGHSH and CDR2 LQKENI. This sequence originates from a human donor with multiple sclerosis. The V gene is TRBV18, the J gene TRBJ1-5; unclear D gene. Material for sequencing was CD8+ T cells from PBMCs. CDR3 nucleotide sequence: TGTGCCAGCTCACCTTTCGAGGGTACGCAGCCCCAGCATTTT. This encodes CASSPFEGTQPQHF.